This TCR beta chain is from a study of T cell changes during pregnancy in multiple sclerosis. Sequenced by immunoSEQ multiplex PCR; TCRdb stores in-frame clones only, minus some. The table shows tens of thousands of clones, with about 89% occurring only once. Germline CDR1 reads SNHLY; CDR2 reads FYNNEI. Trimming shortened V by 5 bases and J by 0 bases, and 11 bases separated the two germline ends. There are 15 residues in the CDR3. This receptor was obtained from a female donor with multiple sclerosis, enrolled in a pregnancy study. The V call is TRBV2, the J call TRBJ1-5; the D gene is possibly TRBD1 (5 bases). Source: CD4+ T cells from peripheral blood mononuclear cells, taken in the first trimester of pregnancy. The CDR3 nucleotides read TGTGCCAGCAGTCCCCAGGGAAATAGCAATCAGCCCCAGCATTTT. The encoded protein is CASSPQGNSNQPQHF.